The 31 T cell receptor beta chains below come from one sample, sequenced in a study of shared clonotypes between healthy human individuals. Some clones are missing from TCRdb's copy, which holds only in-frame ones; the method was immunoSEQ multiplex PCR. The table has approximately 530,000 clones, approximately 94% seen once. The sample comprised naive CD4+ T cells sorted from blood. Stated subset: CD45RA+ positively selected. These receptors all stem from a woman younger than 45 in good health.

The chain has TRBV6-1 and TRBJ1-2; no definite D call. Per germline, CDR1 MNHNS and CDR2 SASEGT. This CDR3 spans 14 amino acids. V lost 10 bases and J lost 1, with 16 bases in between. Here the CDR3 DNA reads TGTGCCACCCCAACCGGTGTTTATAACTATGGCTACACCTTC. It encodes CATPTGVYNYGYTF.

On this clone: The sample holds other DNA sequences that translate to the same CDR3. The chain employs TRBV5-1 and TRBJ1-5; 10 bases match TRBD1. Germline V gene data show CDR1 as SGHRS and CDR2 as YFSETQ. With V trimmed by 4 bases and J by 7 bases, 5 bases remained unmatched. The CDR3 totals 14 residues. CDR3 nucleotide sequence: TGCGCCAGCAGCCCAGGACAGGGGGGACAGCCCCAGCATTTT. Its translation is CASSPGQGGQPQHF. The variable domain in full, with the rest retrieved from reference TRBV5-1 and TRBJ1-5, is KAGVTQTPRYLIKTRGQQVTLSCSPISGHRSVSWYQQTPGQGLQFLFEYFSETQRNKGNFPGRFSGRQFSNSRSEMNVSTLELGDSALYLCASSPGQGGQPQHFGDGTRLSIL.

The DNA of the CDR3 is TGTGCCATCAGTGATAGGGGAACGGGAGGCTACACCTTC. It specifies CAISDRGTGGYTF. The chain is built from TRBV10-3 and TRBJ1-2; the D gene is possibly TRBD1 (5 bases). Trimming took off 3 bases at V and 8 bases at J, with 13 bases between the two ends. This CDR3 has 13 amino acids. CDR1 is ENHRY, CDR2 SYGVKD, per germline.

The rearrangement uses TRBV28 and TRBJ2-6; TRBD2 agrees at 7 bases. CDR1 and CDR2 from the germline V gene are MDHEN and SYDVKM. CDR3 size: 18 residues. Trimming took 6 bases from V and 1 from J; bases not matched to a gene: 12. As DNA, the CDR3 is TGTGCCAGCAGACGCCCCCCCGGGGGAGGGTCTGGGGCCAACGTCCTGACTTTC. It translates to CASRRPPGGGSGANVLTF.

The V call is TRBV7-2, the J call TRBJ2-7; D remains unclear. The CDR3 has 17 residues. From germline, CDR1 is SGHTA and CDR2 FQGNSA. Trimming stripped 1 base from V and 4 bases from J, with 20 bases between. The CDR3 is CASSLGYSLGWGYEQYF. The CDR3 DNA reads TGTGCCAGCAGCTTAGGTTATAGCCTGGGTTGGGGTTACGAGCAGTACTTC.

This chain uses TRBV29-1 with TRBJ1-4; possibly TRBD1 for D (5 bases). Deletions cut 0 bases from V and 3 bases from J, with 11 bases between. The length of the CDR3 is 15 residues. Germline CDR1 reads SQVTM; CDR2 reads ANQGSEA. CDR3 DNA sequence: TGCAGCGTTGAAGATTTGGGACTGGCTAATGAAAAACTGTTTTTT. Translation gives CSVEDLGLANEKLFF.

J is TRBJ1-5 and V is TRBV27; D gene uncertain. The CDR3 has 13 residues. Per the germline V gene, CDR1 is MNHEY and CDR2 is SMNVEV (reference sequence). V was pared by 2 bases and J by 6 bases, with 8 bases between. Here the CDR3 reads CASSLGEGQPQHF. The CDR3, as DNA: TGTGCCAGCAGTTTAGGGGAGGGTCAGCCCCAGCATTTT.

The CDR3 DNA reads as TGCGCCAGCAGTGAGGGGGAAAGGGCGGCAGGGGAGACCCAGTACTTC. Its translation is CASSEGERAAGETQYF. The rearrangement links TRBV10-1 to TRBJ2-5; D possibly corresponds to TRBD1 (5 bases). This CDR3 region has 16 residues. Deletions cut 2 bases from V and 5 bases from J, with 18 bases between. Germline CDR1 reads WNHNN; CDR2 reads SYGVQD (reference sequence).

The V gene is TRBV27, the J gene TRBJ2-1; 7 positions match TRBD2. Germline V lookup: CDR1 MNHEY, CDR2 SMNVEV (reference sequence). This CDR3 region has 13 residues. V gave up 8 bases and J gave up 7 bases; unmatched junction bases: 8. As DNA, the CDR3 is TGTGCCAGCGGGCGGGGAGGGCCGAATGAGCAGTTCTTC. It yields the protein CASGRGGPNEQFF.

J is TRBJ2-7 and V is TRBV30; TRBD2 might be the D (5 bases). From germline, CDR1 is GTSNPN and CDR2 SVGIG (reference sequence). Deletions cut 6 bases from V and 1 base from J, with 10 bases between. The CDR3 sequence is 12 residues long. CDR3: CACLGLSYEQYF. CDR3 sequence (DNA): TGTGCCTGCCTCGGACTTTCCTACGAGCAGTACTTC.

V is TRBV19 and J is TRBJ1-5; D perhaps matches TRBD1 (6 bases). Germline CDR1 LNHDA, CDR2 SQIVND (reference sequence). The CDR3 loop spans 13 amino acids. V lost 5 bases and J 7 bases, leaving 12 bases between the germline ends. CDR3 sequence reads: CASSPRGGQPQHF. The DNA for the CDR3 is TGTGCCAGTAGTCCCAGGGGAGGCCAGCCCCAGCATTTT.

The chain employs TRBV27 and TRBJ2-7; 10 bases map to TRBD1. V was clipped by 6 bases and J by 5 bases; unmatched bases: 4. CDR1 MNHEY and CDR2 SMNVEV come from the germline V gene (reference sequence). The CDR3 length is 13 residues. Here the CDR3 reads CASRRTGGHEQYF. The CDR3 DNA is TGTGCCAGCAGGAGGACAGGGGGACACGAGCAGTACTTC.

The chain carries TRBV28 and TRBJ2-7; TRBD2 is a possible D gene (5 bases). V lost 5 bases to trimming and J lost 0 bases, with 14 bases between them. Germline V CDR1 and CDR2: MDHEN, SYDVKM. The CDR3 has 15 amino acids. CDR3 amino acids: CASSHFARDSYEQYF. DNA for the CDR3: TGTGCCAGCAGTCATTTCGCCCGGGACTCCTACGAGCAGTACTTC.

The V gene is TRBV4-1, the J gene TRBJ2-1, with TRBD2 matching over 10 bases. The CDR3 runs to 16 residues. Germline assignment: CDR1 MGHRA and CDR2 YSYEKL. Trimming at V came to 2 bases and at J to 4 bases, leaving 5 bases not matched to a gene. The CDR3 bases are TGCGCCAGCAGCCAACCAACTAGCGGGAAATACAATGAGCAGTTCTTC. Translating it yields CASSQPTSGKYNEQFF.

This chain uses TRBV7-9 with TRBJ2-5; the D is unclear. The J call may be incorrect, as the DNA end agrees better with TRBJ2-7. Per germline, CDR1 SEHNR and CDR2 FQNEAQ (reference sequence). CDR3 length: 13 amino acids. CDR3 loop: CASSPPEAYEQYF. CDR3 sequence (DNA): TGTGCCAGCAGCCCGCCCGAAGCCTACGAGCAGTACTTC.

The chain recombines TRBV28 with TRBJ1-2; D perhaps matches TRBD1 (6 bases). This CDR3 comprises 14 residues. The ends were cut back, 2 bases at V and 4 bases at J, with 11 bases in the middle. Germline CDR1 is MDHEN and CDR2 is SYDVKM. The CDR3 is CASSLTGMVYGYTF. The CDR3 bases are TGTGCCAGCAGTTTAACAGGGATGGTCTATGGCTACACCTTC.

The chain carries TRBV5-4 and TRBJ2-5, with TRBD2 matching over 9 bases. V trimming: 0 bases; J trimming: 5 bases; junction bases outside the gene matches: 5. CDR3 length: 15 residues. CDR1 is SGHNT and CDR2 is YYREEE in the germline V gene (reference sequence). Here the CDR3 reads CASSLDLAGSETQYF. The DNA for the CDR3 is TGTGCCAGCAGCTTGGATCTAGCGGGAAGCGAGACCCAGTACTTC.

This clone was seen just once. The CDR3: CASRGQGNGYTF. CDR3 DNA: TGTGCCAGTAGGGGACAGGGAAATGGCTACACCTTC. This chain uses TRBV19 with TRBJ1-2; TRBD1 matches at 9 bases. Losses at the gene ends were 6 bases for V and 6 bases for J; bases not matched to a gene: 2. Germline CDR1 reads LNHDA; CDR2 reads SQIVND (reference sequence). The CDR3 covers 12 residues.

This chain connects TRBV29-1 to TRBJ2-5, with 7 bases identical to TRBD1. The J call may not be correct, given that the DNA end is closer to TRBJ2-7. Germline V lookup: CDR1 SQVTM, CDR2 ANQGSEA. The CDR3 totals 13 residues. CDR3 amino acids: CSALTGFGNEQYF. DNA for the CDR3: TGCAGCGCATTGACAGGGTTTGGGAACGAGCAGTACTTC.

The V gene is TRBV7-2, the J gene TRBJ2-1; 8 nucleotides match TRBD2. The J segment lost 2 bases and the V segment lost 6 bases, leaving 6 bases of the junction unmatched. The CDR3 loop spans 15 amino acids. Looked up from germline, CDR1 is SGHTA and CDR2 is FQGNSA. CDR3 bases: TGTGCCAGCAGTCCCCGGGAGGGGGCCTACAATGAGCAGTTCTTC. Protein product: CASSPREGAYNEQFF.

The V and J genes are TRBV5-1 and TRBJ1-3; D is unclear. CDR3 length: 16 residues. Trimming pared 1 base from V and 0 bases from J, leaving 11 bases between. CDR1 SGHRS and CDR2 YFSETQ come from the germline V gene. DNA for the CDR3: TGCGCCAGCAGCTTGACCCCCTATAGCTCTGGAAACACCATATATTTT. This translates into CASSLTPYSSGNTIYF.

This clone was detected only once. The J gene is TRBJ2-5, the V gene TRBV25-1, with TRBD2 identical over 10 bases. This CDR3 region has 14 residues. Germline V gene sequence: CDR1 MGHDK, CDR2 SYGVNS. V dropped 6 bases and J dropped 5; count of bases not matched to a gene: 6. CDR3 protein: CASSSAGGLETQYF. CDR3 bases: TGTGCCAGCAGCTCAGCGGGAGGGCTCGAGACCCAGTACTTC. Complete variable domain (other parts from reference TRBV25-1 and TRBJ2-5): EADIYQTPRYLVIGTGKKITLECSQTMGHDKMYWYQQDPGMELHLIHYSYGVNSTEKGDLSSESTVSRIRTEHFPLTLESARPSHTSQYLCASSSAGGLETQYFGPGTRLLVL.

This rearrangement joins TRBV28 to TRBJ2-7; TRBD2 might be the D (6 bases). The CDR3 sequence is 13 residues long. V was clipped by 7 bases and J by 2 bases, with 12 bases between them. CDR1 and CDR2 (germline): MDHEN, SYDVKM. CDR3 protein: CASKEGTTYEQYF. The CDR3 DNA is TGTGCCAGCAAGGAGGGAACAACCTACGAGCAGTACTTC.

This clone was found once. The CDR3 sequence is CASSQPGTGAAAHGYTF. CDR3 in DNA: TGTGCCAGCAGCCAGCCCGGGACAGGGGCTGCGGCGCATGGCTACACCTTC. The gene calls are TRBV14 and TRBJ1-2; 10 bases match TRBD1. Germline values: CDR1 SGHDN, CDR2 FVKESK. The CDR3 loop spans 17 amino acids. Trimming at V came to 3 bases and at J to 6 bases, leaving 13 bases not matched to a gene. The variable domain in full, with the rest retrieved from reference TRBV14 and TRBJ1-2, is EAGVTQFPSHSVIEKGQTVTLRCDPISGHDNLYWYRRVMGKEIKFLLHFVKESKQDESGMPNNRFLAERTGGTYSTLKVQPAELEDSGVYFCASSQPGTGAAAHGYTFGSGTRLTVV.

This chain joins TRBV29-1 and TRBJ1-2, with D possibly being TRBD1 (6 bases). Per germline, CDR1 SQVTM and CDR2 ANQGSEA. CDR3 length: 13 residues. Trimming cost V 8 bases and J 8 bases, with 21 bases left between them. Here the CDR3 reads CSIHPGAGGGYTF. CDR3 nucleotide sequence: TGCAGCATCCACCCGGGGGCCGGGGGGGGCTACACCTTC.

The chain couples TRBV30 to TRBJ2-1; TRBD2 matches 11 bases. Trimming at V came to 4 bases and at J to 3 bases, leaving 5 bases not matched to a gene. The CDR3 is 15 amino acids. Germline lookup yields CDR1 GTSNPN and CDR2 SVGIG (reference sequence). DNA of the CDR3: TGTGCCTGGAACAGACTAGCGGGGATCTACAATGAGCAGTTCTTC. Translated: CAWNRLAGIYNEQFF.

The V call is TRBV27, the J call TRBJ2-3, with 7 bases lining up with TRBD2. The CDR3 is 14 residues long. From germline, CDR1 is MNHEY and CDR2 SMNVEV (reference sequence). With V trimmed by 3 bases and J by 6 bases, 6 bases remained unmatched. CDR3 sequence (DNA): TGTGCCAGCAGTTTTTGGCGGCGGGGGGATACGCAGTATTTT. Amino acids: CASSFWRRGDTQYF.

This chain links TRBV5-5 with TRBJ1-4, with 7 bases identical to TRBD1. CDR3 size: 15 residues. V was pared by 3 bases and J by 5 bases, with 7 bases of the junction left unmatched. Germline V lookup: CDR1 SGHKS, CDR2 YYEKEE (reference sequence). CDR3 protein: CASSSQTGTNEKLFF. CDR3 DNA sequence: TGTGCCAGCAGCTCCCAGACAGGGACAAATGAAAAACTGTTTTTT.

The chain has TRBV28 and TRBJ2-5; tentatively, D is TRBD1 or TRBD2 (5 bases each). The length of the CDR3 is 15 residues. The V end lost 3 bases, the J end lost 3 bases, and 14 bases lay between the germline ends. CDR1 is MDHEN and CDR2 is SYDVKM in the germline V gene. The CDR3 coding sequence is TGTGCCAGCAGTTTTGGGGGTGGGGCAGAAGAGACCCAGTACTTC. Its protein is CASSFGGGAEETQYF.

The chain joins TRBV10-3 to TRBJ2-7; 11 bases align to TRBD2. Germline CDR1 reads ENHRY; CDR2 reads SYGVKD. Trimming removed 10 bases from V and 6 bases from J; junction bases left unmatched: 8. CDR3 length: 13 residues. The CDR3: CATTGTSGGEQYF. The CDR3 DNA reads TGTGCCACCACCGGGACTAGCGGTGGCGAGCAGTACTTC.

This chain uses TRBV2 with TRBJ2-7, with D hard to call. Germline CDR1 SNHLY, CDR2 FYNNEI. The V end lost 3 bases, the J end lost 2 bases, and 11 bases lay between the germline ends. CDR3 length: 14 amino acids. In nucleotides, the CDR3 is TGTGCCAGCAGTGATGTCAGAAACCCCTACGAGCAGTACTTC. Translated, it gives CASSDVRNPYEQYF. Based on the CDR3 plus reference TRBV2 and TRBJ2-7, the full variable domain is EPEVTQTPSHQVTQMGQEVILRCVPISNHLYFYWYRQILGQKVEFLVSFYNNEISEKSEIFDDQFSVERPDGSNFTLKIRSTKLEDSAMYFCASSDVRNPYEQYFGPGTRLTVT.